Sequencing of this T cell receptor beta chain was carried out in a study of T cells in Graves' hyperthyroidism and ophthalmopathy (dated by TCRdb to the late 2010s). With regard to the full study: Peripheral blood samples were taken at the time of initial diagnosis, prior to any treatment. To identify distinguishing TCR V-J signatures, a discovery cohort of 100 patients was used, comprising roughly 45 with Graves' ophthalmopathy and around 57 with stable Graves' hyperthyroidism. Whether ophthalmopathy could be predicted prospectively was tested in an independent validation cohort made up of about 20 hyperthyroidism patients plus 17 patients who later progressed to ophthalmopathy. For training and testing, the 100 or so patients in the discovery cohort were randomly divided in a 7:3 ratio. In addition, the study compared T-cell repertoires in thyroid tissue and in blood from about six Graves' hyperthyroidism patients. Once sampling was done, hyperthyroidism patients were given methimazole at a starting dose of 30 mg daily, whereas ophthalmopathy patients were given high-dose intravenous methylprednisolone. TCR Vbeta CDR3 sequencing of roughly 140 peripheral blood samples (over 40 ophthalmopathy, 75 hyperthyroidism and about 17 progressor patients) is reported in the paper.

The TCR beta CDR3 regions were amplified from RNA transcripts. A first-round RT-PCR of the TCR CDR3 used the HTBI primer set with the Qiagen OneStep RT-PCR kit. The libraries were constructed in a second round of multiplex PCR and then size-selected and purified. Paired-end sequencing of the libraries was performed with 100 bp reads on an Illumina HiSeq2000. The authors processed their data as follows. SOAPnuke was used to process the raw data, throwing out any read that contained adapters or uncalled bases, had a mean Phred below 15, or lacked an exact constant-primer or identifier match. COPE v1.2.5 was used to merge high-quality paired reads, and clonotypes were defined as unique nucleotide sequences. Clonotypes were aligned to IMGT TRBV, TRBD and TRBJ reference segments using MiTCR v1.1. The analysis was restricted to V-J combinations with a frequency above 0.0001, which together covered 99% to 99.2% of the repertoires. The TCS score was defined as F50 (clonal expansion) divided by E x V (chaos), with BLOSUM62-based TCRdist calculated between CDR3 peptides within each V-J. Welch's t-statistics and random forest reduced 500 to 550 V-J features to 10 to 15, which were used in a naive Bayes classifier (R e1071). TCRdb took the public reads, trimmed them with fastp at Q25, ran MiXCR for clone calling and kept in-frame beta chains. Entries that share a CDR3 protein sequence are merged under the most common genes and DNA. TCRdb, rather than the study authors, made the V and J calls. The sample table records 500,000 or so distinct CDR3 sequences; 15% to 20% of these occur just once. Together, the top ten hold 15% to 20% of the sample.

As regards this clonotype: Its specific antigen is unknown. Base qualities are not recorded, but no much larger clone differs from it by a single base.

The germline V gene (reference sequence) provides CDR1 SGHKS and CDR2 YYEKEE. The CDR3 contains 14 residues, cysteine and phenylalanine counted. Only the CDR3 DNA stays, 42 bases, in frame from base 1. V and J are truncated by 5 bases and 6 bases respectively, leaving an intervening sequence of 17 bases. Moderately to severely active disease, a Clinical Activity Score of at least 3, a NOSPECS grade of at least 4, and a duration under 3 months were present in ophthalmopathy patients. The study excluded patients with uncontrolled infections, other autoimmune diseases, pregnancy or lactation. Clinical symptoms, serum thyroxine and TRAb, thyroid ultrasound, and orbital computed tomography formed the basis for the diagnoses. PBMCs were separated from 10 ml of fresh peripheral blood using Ficoll-Paque density gradient centrifugation. Trizol reagent was used to extract total RNA, and RNA quality was then checked on an Agilent 2100 Bioanalyzer.

The research as a whole found: No statistical method was used to fix the sample size in advance, and group allocation was not hidden from the investigators. In validation, the model predicted progression to ophthalmopathy a median of about 6 months before onset, with approximately 70% sensitivity and roughly 77% specificity. Ophthalmopathy was separated from stable hyperthyroidism by a 13 V-J signature model, with 85% to 90% sensitivity and roughly 81% specificity obtained in cross-validation and 80%/75% obtained in testing. Most expanded thyroid clonotypes (frequency above 0.001) were also detected in blood, suggesting blood repertoires may reflect thyroid immune responses.

The sequence derives from a woman aged 18 to 35 with Graves' ophthalmopathy. This chain is built from TRBV5-5 and TRBJ1-2; no D gene call is confident. The sequenced material came from blood. The nucleotide sequence reads as follows: TGTGCCAGCAGTCCGGGTAGCTTTAGGAATGGCTACACCTTC. It encodes CASSPGSFRNGYTF.